The source of this TCR beta chain is a study of CD8+ T cells in alopecia areata. Study context: A regimen of oral tofacitinib, 5 to 10 mg twice daily, was given to treated patients. The drug, tofacitinib, lasted 6 to 18 months, followed by 6 months off drug. Notes on the study in general: Against the mouse data, patients shared TCRs less clearly, possibly for HLA reasons. Researchers report lesional scalp, most notably alopecia totalis/universalis, outstripped normal scalp in clonality.

Following RNA extraction, reverse transcription yielded cDNA that acted as the sequencing template. This table comes from immunoSEQ multiplex PCR, and its TCRdb copy is limited to in-frame clones, with some not included. The data show approximately 89,000 clones, around 44% seen once. Note on this clone: What it recognizes is unknown. Mismatch with germline at one junction end may stem from a read error.

The CDR3 is 13 residues long. Germline values: CDR1 MNHEY, CDR2 SMNVEV (reference sequence). The source material was CD4+ T cells sorted from blood. This TCR was recovered from a human donor with alopecia areata. V gene TRBV27 combines with J gene TRBJ2-1; a weak D match, TRBD2 (5 bases). CDR3 DNA: TGTGCCAGCAGTTCCCAGCGGCCAAGTGAGGAGTTCTTC. It translates to CASSSQRPSEEFF.